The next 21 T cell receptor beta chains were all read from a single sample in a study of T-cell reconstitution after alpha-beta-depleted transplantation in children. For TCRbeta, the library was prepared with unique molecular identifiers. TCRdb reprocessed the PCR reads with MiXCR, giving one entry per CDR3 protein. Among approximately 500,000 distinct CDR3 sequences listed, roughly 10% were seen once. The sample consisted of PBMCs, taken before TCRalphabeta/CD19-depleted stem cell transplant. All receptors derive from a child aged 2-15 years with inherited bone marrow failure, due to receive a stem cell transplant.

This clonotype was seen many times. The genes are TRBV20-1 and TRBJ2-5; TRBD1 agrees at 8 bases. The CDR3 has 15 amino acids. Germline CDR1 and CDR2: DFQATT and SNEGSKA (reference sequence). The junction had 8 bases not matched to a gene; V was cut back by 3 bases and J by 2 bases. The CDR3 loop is CSASLDREVQETQYF. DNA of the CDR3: TGCAGTGCTAGCCTGGACAGGGAGGTTCAAGAGACCCAGTACTTC.

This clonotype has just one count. The DNA of the CDR3 is TGCGCCAGCAGTCAATCGGGGCTAGGGGGCTGCGAGCAGTACTTC. Translated: CASSQSGLGGCEQYF. This rearrangement joins TRBV23-1 to TRBJ2-7; 7 positions match TRBD1. TRBV23-1 is an ORF for which the function is uncertain. CDR3 length: 15 residues. The V and J ends lost 0 bases and 6 bases, in that order; junction bases with no gene match: 8.

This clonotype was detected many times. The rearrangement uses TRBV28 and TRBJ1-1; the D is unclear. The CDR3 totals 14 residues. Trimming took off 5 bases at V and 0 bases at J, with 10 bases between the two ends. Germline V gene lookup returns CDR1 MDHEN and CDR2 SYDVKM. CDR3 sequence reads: CASSPEMMNTEAFF. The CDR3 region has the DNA TGTGCCAGCAGTCCGGAGATGATGAACACTGAAGCTTTCTTT. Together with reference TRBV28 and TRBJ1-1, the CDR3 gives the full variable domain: DVKVTQSSRYLVKRTGEKVFLECVQDMDHENMFWYRQDPGLGLRLIYFSYDVKMKEKGDIPEGYSVSREKKERFSLILESASTNQTSMYLCASSPEMMNTEAFFGQGTRLTVV.

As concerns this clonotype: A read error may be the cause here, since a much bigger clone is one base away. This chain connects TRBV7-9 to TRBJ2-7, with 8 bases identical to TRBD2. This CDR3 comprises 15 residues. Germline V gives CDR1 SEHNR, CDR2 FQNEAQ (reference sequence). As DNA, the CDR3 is TGTTCCAGCAGCTTAGCAGCGGGAGTATCCTACGAGCAGTACTTC. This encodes CSSSLAAGVSYEQYF.

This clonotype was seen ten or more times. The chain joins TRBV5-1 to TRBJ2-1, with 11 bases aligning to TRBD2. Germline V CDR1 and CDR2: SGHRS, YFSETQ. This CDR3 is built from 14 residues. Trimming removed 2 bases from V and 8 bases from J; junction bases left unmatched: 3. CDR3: CASSLTSGSYEQFF. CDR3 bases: TGCGCCAGCAGCTTAACTAGCGGGAGTTATGAGCAGTTCTTC. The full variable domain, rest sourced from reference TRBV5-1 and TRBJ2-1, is KAGVTQTPRYLIKTRGQQVTLSCSPISGHRSVSWYQQTPGQGLQFLFEYFSETQRNKGNFPGRFSGRQFSNSRSEMNVSTLELGDSALYLCASSLTSGSYEQFFGPGTRLTVL.

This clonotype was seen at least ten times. The CDR3 protein is CASRVPTSYEQYF. The CDR3 region has the DNA TGTGCCAGCAGAGTGCCTACTTCCTACGAGCAGTACTTC. The V gene is TRBV2, the J gene TRBJ2-7; D remains unclear. Trimming left V 6 bases short and J 1 base short, with 10 bases between. Germline CDR1 SNHLY, CDR2 FYNNEI. This CDR3 is 13 amino acids long. The entire variable domain, with the rest obtained from reference TRBV2 and TRBJ2-7, is as follows: EPEVTQTPSHQVTQMGQEVILRCVPISNHLYFYWYRQILGQKVEFLVSFYNNEISEKSEIFDDQFSVERPDGSNFTLKIRSTKLEDSAMYFCASRVPTSYEQYFGPGTRLTVT.

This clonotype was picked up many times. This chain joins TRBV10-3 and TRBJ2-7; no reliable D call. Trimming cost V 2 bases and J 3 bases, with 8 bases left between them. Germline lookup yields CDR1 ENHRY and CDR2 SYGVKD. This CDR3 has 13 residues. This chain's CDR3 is CAISEPDHYEQYF. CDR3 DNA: TGTGCCATCAGTGAGCCCGACCACTACGAGCAGTACTTC.

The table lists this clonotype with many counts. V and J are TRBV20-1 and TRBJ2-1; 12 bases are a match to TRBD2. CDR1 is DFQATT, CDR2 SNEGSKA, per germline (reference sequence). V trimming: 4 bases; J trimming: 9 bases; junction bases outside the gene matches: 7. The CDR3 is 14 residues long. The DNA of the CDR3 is TGCAGTGCTAAGACTAGCGGGAGCCGTCGTGAGCAGTTCTTC. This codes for CSAKTSGSRREQFF.

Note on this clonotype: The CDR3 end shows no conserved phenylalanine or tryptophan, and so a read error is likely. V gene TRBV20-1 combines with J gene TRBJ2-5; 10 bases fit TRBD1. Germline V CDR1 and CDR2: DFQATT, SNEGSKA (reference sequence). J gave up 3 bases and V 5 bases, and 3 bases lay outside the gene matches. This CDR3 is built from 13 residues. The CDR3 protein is CSALGQGKETQYL. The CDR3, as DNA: TGCAGTGCTCTGGGACAGGGGAAAGAGACCCAGTACCTC.

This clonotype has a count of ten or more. DNA of the CDR3: TGTGCCAGCAGTTTAAGGCAGGGATTGTACACCGGGGAGCTGTTTTTT. This sequence encodes CASSLRQGLYTGELFF. V usage is TRBV28 and J usage is TRBJ2-2; TRBD1 is a possible D gene (5 bases). V lost 2 bases and J 3 bases, leaving 13 bases between the germline ends. From germline, CDR1 is MDHEN and CDR2 SYDVKM. The CDR3 contains 16 residues.

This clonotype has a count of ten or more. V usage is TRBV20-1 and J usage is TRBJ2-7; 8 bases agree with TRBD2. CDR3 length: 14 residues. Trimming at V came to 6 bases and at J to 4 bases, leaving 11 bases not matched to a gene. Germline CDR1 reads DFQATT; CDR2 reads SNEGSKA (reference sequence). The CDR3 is CSAPQSGSRYEQYF. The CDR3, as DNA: TGCAGTGCCCCCCAGAGCGGGAGTCGGTACGAGCAGTACTTC.

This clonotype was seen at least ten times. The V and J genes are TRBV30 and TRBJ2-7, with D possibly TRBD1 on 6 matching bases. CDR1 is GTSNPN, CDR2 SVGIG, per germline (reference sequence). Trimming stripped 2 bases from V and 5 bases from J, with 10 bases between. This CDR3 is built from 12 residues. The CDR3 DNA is TGTGCCTGGAGTTCCGCAGGGGACGAGCAGTACTTC. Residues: CAWSSAGDEQYF.

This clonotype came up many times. The CDR3 region has the DNA TGTGCCAGCAGCCAAGGGGGTTATCGGGTATCCCGATTGGCTTTCTTT. Protein: CASSQGGYRVSRLAFF. This chain links TRBV4-2 with TRBJ1-1, with D unclear. V was shortened by 1 base and J by 11 bases, with 23 bases between the two germline ends. CDR3 length: 16 amino acids. Germline CDR1 and CDR2: LGHNA and YNFKEQ.

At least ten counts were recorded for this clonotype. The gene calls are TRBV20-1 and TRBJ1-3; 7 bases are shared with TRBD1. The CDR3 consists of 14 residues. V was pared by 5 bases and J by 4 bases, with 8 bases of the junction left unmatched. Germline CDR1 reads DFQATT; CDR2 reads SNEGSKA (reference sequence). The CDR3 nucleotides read TGCAGTGCTTCGATGACAGGGAACGGAAACACCATATATTTT. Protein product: CSASMTGNGNTIYF.

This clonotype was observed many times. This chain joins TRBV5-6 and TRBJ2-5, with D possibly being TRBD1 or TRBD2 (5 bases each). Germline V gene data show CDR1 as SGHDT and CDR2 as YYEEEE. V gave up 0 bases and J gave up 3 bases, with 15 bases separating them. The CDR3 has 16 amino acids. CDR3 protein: CASSLGLGVVEETQYF. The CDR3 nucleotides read TGTGCCAGCAGCTTGGGGCTGGGGGTTGTGGAAGAGACCCAGTACTTC.

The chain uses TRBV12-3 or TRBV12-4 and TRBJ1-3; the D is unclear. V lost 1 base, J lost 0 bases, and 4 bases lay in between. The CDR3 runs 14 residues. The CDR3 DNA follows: TGTGCCAGCAGTTTAGACCTCTCTGGAAACACCATATATTTT. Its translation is CASSLDLSGNTIYF.

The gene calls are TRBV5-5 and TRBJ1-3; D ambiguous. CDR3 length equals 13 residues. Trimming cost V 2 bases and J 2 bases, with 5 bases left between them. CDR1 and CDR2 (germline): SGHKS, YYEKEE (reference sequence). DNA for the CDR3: TGTGCCAGCAGCTTCGGTACTGGAAACACCATATATTTT. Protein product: CASSFGTGNTIYF.

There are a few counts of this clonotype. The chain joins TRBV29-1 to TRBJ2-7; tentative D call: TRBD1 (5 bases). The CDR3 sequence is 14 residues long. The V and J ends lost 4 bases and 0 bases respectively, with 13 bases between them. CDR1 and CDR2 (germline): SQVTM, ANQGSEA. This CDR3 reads CSVVRTGYSYEQYF. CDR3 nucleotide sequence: TGCAGCGTTGTCCGCACAGGATACTCCTACGAGCAGTACTTC.

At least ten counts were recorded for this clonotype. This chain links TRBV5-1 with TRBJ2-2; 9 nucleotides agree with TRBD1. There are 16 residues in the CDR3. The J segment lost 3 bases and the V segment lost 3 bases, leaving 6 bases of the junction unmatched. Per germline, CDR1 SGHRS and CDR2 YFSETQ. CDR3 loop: CASSSYRGQDTGELFF. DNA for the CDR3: TGCGCCAGCAGCTCGTACAGGGGGCAGGACACCGGGGAGCTGTTTTTT.

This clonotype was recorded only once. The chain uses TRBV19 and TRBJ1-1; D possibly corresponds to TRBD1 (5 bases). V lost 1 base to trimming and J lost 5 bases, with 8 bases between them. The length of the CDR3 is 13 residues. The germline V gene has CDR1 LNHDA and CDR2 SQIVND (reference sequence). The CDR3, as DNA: TGTGCCAGTAGTATAGGCTGGGGGACTGAAGCTTTCTTT. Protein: CASSIGWGTEAFF.

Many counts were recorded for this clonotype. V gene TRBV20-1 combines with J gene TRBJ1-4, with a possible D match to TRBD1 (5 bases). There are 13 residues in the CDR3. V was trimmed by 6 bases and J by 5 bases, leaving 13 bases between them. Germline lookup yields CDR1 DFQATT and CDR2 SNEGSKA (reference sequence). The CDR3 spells CSAPGRGNEKLFF. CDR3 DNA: TGCAGTGCCCCGGGACGCGGCAATGAAAAACTGTTTTTT.